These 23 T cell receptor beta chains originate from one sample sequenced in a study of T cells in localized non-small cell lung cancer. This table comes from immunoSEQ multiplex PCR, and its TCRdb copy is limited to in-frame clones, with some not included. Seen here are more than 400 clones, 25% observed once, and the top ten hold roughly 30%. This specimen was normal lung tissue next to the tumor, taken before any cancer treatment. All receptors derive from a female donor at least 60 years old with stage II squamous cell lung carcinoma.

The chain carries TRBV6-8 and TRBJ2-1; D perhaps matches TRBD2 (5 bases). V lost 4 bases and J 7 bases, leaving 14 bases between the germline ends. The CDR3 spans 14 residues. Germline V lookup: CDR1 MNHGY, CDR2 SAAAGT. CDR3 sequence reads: CASSFEGPRNEQFF. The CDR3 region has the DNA TGTGCCAGCAGTTTTGAGGGCCCGAGGAATGAGCAGTTCTTC.

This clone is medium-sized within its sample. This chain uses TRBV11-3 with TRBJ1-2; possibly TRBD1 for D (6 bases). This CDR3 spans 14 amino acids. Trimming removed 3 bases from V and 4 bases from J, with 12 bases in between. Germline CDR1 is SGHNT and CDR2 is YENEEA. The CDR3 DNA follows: TGTGCCAGCAGCTTCGATAGGGGGATCTATGGCTACACCTTC. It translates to CASSFDRGIYGYTF.

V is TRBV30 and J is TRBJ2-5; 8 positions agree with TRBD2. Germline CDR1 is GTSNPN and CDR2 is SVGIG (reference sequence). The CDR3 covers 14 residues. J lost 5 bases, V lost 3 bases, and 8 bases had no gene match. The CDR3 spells CAWSTGGPSETQYF. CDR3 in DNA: TGTGCCTGGAGCACGGGAGGGCCTAGTGAGACCCAGTACTTC.

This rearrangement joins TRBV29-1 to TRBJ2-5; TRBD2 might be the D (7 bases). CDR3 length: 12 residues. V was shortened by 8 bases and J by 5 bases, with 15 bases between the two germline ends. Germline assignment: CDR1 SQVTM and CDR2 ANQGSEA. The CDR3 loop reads CSIRGAEETQYF. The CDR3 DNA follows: TGCAGCATACGGGGGGCTGAGGAGACCCAGTACTTC.

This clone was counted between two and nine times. The CDR3 reads CASTKWADLSYNEQFF. CDR3 DNA sequence: TGTGCCAGCACCAAGTGGGCAGATTTATCCTACAATGAGCAGTTCTTC. The V call is TRBV9, the J call TRBJ2-1; D is unclear. Trimming took 6 bases from V and 1 from J, leaving 17 bases between them. CDR3 size: 16 residues. CDR1 and CDR2 (germline): SGDLS, YYNGEE.

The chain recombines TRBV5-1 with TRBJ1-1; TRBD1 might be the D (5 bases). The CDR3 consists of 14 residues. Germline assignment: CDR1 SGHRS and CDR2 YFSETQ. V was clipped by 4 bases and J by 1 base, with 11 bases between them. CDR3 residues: CASSGDRKNTEAFF. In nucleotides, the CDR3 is TGCGCCAGCAGCGGGGACCGAAAGAACACTGAAGCTTTCTTT.

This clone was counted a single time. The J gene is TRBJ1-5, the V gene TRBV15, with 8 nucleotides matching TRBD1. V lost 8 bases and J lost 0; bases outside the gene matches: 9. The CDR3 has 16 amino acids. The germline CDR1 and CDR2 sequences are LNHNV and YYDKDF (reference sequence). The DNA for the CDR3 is TGTGCCACCCGGGGAACAGGGGGGTTTAGCAATCAGCCCCAGCATTTT. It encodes CATRGTGGFSNQPQHF.

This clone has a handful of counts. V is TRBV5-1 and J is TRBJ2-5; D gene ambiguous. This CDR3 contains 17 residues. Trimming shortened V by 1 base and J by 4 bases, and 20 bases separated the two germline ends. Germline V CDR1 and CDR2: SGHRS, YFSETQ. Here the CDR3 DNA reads TGCGCCAGCAGCTTGAAAGGCAGGTTAATTGTGGGAGAGACCCAGTACTTC. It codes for CASSLKGRLIVGETQYF.

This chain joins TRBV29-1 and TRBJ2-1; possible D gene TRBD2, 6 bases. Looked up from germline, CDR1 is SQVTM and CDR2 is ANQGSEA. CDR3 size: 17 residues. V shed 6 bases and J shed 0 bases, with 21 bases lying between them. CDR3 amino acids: CSVRGLAETGSYNEQFF. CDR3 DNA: TGCAGCGTCCGGGGCTTAGCGGAAACGGGCTCCTACAATGAGCAGTTCTTC.

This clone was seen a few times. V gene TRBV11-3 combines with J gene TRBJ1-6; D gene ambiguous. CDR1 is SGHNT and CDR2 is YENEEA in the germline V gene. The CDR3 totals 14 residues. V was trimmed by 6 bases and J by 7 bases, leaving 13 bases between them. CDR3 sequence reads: CASRYDGINSPLHF. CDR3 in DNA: TGTGCCAGCAGGTACGACGGTATCAATTCACCCCTCCACTTT.

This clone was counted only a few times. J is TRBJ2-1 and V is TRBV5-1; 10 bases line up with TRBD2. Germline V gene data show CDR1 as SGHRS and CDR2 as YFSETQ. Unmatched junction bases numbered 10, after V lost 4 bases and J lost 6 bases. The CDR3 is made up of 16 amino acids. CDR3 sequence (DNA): TGCGCCAGCAGCATCATACTAGCGGGGACCTCCAATGAGCAGTTCTTC. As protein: CASSIILAGTSNEQFF.

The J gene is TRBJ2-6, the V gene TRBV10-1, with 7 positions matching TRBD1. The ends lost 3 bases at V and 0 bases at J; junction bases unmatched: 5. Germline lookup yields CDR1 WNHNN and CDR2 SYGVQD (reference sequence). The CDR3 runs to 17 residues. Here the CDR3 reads CASSDRAGGSGANVLTF. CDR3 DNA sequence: TGCGCCAGCAGTGATCGGGCAGGGGGCTCTGGGGCCAACGTCCTGACTTTC.

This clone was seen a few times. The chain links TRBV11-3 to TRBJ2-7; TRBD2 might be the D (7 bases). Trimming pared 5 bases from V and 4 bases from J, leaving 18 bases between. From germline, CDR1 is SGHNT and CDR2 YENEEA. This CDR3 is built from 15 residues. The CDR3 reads CASSLAGAMGYEQYF. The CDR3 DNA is TGTGCCAGCAGCCTCGCGGGGGCAATGGGGTACGAGCAGTACTTC.

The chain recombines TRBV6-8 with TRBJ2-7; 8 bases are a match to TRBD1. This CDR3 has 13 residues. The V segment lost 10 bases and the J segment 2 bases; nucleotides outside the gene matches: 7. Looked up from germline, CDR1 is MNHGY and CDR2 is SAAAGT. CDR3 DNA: TGTGCCATCACCCCAGGGGGCCCCTACGAGCAGTACTTC. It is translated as CAITPGGPYEQYF.

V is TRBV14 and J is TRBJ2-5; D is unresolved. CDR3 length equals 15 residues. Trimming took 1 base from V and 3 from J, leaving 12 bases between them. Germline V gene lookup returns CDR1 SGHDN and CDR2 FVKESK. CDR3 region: CASSQGMEWKETQYF. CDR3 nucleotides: TGTGCCAGCAGCCAAGGCATGGAGTGGAAAGAGACCCAGTACTTC.

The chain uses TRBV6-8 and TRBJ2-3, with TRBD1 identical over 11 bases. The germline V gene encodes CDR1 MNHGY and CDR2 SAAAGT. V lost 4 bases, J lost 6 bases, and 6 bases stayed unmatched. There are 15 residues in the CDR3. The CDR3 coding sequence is TGTGCCAGCAGTTTCCGGGACAGGGGGTTGGATACGCAGTATTTT. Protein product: CASSFRDRGLDTQYF.

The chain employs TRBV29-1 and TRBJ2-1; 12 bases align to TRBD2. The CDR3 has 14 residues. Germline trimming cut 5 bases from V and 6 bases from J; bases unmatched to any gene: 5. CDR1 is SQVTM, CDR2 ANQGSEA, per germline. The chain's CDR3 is CSVFGLAGCNEQFF. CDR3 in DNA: TGCAGCGTTTTCGGACTAGCGGGATGCAATGAGCAGTTCTTC.

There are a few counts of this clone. CDR3 in amino acids: CASSLDLGLHEQFF. For the CDR3, the DNA is TGTGCCAGCAGCTTAGATCTTGGACTTCATGAGCAGTTCTTC. V and J are TRBV11-3 and TRBJ2-1, with D tentatively TRBD2 (5 bases). The CDR3 runs to 14 residues. V lost 0 bases, J lost 8 bases, and 11 bases lay in between. The V gene's germline CDR1 is SGHNT and CDR2 YENEEA.

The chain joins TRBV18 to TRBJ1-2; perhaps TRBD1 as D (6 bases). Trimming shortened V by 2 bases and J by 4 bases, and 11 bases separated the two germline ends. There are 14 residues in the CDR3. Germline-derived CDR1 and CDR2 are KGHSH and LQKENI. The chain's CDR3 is CASSPSGARYGYTF. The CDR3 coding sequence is TGTGCCAGCTCACCATCAGGGGCCCGCTATGGCTACACCTTC.

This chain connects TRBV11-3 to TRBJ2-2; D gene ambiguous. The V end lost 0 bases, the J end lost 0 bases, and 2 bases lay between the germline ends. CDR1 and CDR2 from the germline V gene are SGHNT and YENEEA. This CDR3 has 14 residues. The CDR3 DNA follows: TGTGCCAGCAGCTTAGACCCGAACACCGGGGAGCTGTTTTTT. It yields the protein CASSLDPNTGELFF.

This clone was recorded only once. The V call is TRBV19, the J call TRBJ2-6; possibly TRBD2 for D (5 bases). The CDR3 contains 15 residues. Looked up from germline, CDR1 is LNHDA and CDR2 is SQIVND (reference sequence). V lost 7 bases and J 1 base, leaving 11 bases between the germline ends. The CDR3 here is CASKGVTSGANVLTF. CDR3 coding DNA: TGTGCCAGTAAGGGAGTAACGTCTGGGGCCAACGTCCTGACTTTC. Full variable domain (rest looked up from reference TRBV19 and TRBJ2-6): DGGITQSPKYLFRKEGQNVTLSCEQNLNHDAMYWYRQDPGQGLRLIYYSQIVNDFQKGDIAEGYSVSREKKESFPLTVTSAQKNPTAFYLCASKGVTSGANVLTFGAGSRLTVL.

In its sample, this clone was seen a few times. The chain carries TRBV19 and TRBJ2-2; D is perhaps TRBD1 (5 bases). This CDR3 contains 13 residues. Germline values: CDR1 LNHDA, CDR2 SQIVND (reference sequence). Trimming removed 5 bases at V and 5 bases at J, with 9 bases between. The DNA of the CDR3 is TGTGCCAGTAGTTTCAGGGCTACCGGGGAGCTGTTTTTT. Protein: CASSFRATGELFF.

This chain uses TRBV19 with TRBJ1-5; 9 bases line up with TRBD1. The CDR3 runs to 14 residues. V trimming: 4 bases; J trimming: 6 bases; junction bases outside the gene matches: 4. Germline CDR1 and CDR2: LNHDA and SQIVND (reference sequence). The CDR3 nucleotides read TGTGCCAGTAGTACGGGGGACAGGGTTCAGCCCCAGCATTTT. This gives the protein CASSTGDRVQPQHF.